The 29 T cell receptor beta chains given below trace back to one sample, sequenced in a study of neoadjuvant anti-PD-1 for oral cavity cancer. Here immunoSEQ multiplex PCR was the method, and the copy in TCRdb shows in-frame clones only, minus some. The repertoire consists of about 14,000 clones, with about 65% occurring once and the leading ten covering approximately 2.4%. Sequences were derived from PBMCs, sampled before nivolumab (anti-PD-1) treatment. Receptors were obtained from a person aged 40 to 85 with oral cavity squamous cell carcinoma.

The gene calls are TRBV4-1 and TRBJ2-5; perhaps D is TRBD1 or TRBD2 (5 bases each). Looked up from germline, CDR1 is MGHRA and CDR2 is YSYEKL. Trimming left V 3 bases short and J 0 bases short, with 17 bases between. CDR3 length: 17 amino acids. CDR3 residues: CASSQPSGTPNQETQYF. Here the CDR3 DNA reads TGCGCCAGCAGCCAGCCGTCCGGGACCCCAAACCAAGAGACCCAGTACTTC.

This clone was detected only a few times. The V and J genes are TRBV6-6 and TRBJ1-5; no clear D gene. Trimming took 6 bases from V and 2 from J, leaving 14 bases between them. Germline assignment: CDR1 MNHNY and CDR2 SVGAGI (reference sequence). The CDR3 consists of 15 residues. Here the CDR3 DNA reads TGTGCCAGCAGCCGCCCACCGGACGGCAATCAGCCCCAGCATTTT. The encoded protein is CASSRPPDGNQPQHF.

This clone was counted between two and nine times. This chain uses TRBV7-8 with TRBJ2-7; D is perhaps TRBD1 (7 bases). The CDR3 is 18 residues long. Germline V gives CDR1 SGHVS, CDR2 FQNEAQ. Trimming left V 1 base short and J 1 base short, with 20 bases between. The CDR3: CASSLVWGVPGQSYEQYF. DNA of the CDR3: TGTGCCAGCAGCTTAGTATGGGGGGTCCCGGGACAGTCCTACGAGCAGTACTTC.

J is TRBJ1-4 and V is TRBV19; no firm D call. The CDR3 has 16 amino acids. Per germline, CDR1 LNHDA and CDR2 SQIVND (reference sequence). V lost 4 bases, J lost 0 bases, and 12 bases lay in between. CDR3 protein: CASSRTRSATNEKLFF. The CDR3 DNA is TGTGCCAGTAGTAGGACTCGGAGCGCAACTAATGAAAAACTGTTTTTT.

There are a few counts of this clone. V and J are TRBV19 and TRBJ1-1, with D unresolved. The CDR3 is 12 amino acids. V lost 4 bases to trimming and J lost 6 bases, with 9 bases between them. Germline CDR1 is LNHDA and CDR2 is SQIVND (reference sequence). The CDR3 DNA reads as TGTGCCAGTAGTACGGGTTGGTCTGAAGCTTTCTTT. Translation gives CASSTGWSEAFF. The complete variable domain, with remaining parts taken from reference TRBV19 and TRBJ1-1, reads DGGITQSPKYLFRKEGQNVTLSCEQNLNHDAMYWYRQDPGQGLRLIYYSQIVNDFQKGDIAEGYSVSREKKESFPLTVTSAQKNPTAFYLCASSTGWSEAFFGQGTRLTVV.

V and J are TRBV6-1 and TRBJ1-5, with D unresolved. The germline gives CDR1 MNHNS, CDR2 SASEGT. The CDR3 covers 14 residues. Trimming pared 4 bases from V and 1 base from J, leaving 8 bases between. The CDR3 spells CASSVARSNQPQHF. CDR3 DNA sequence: TGTGCCAGCAGTGTTGCCAGAAGCAATCAGCCCCAGCATTTT.

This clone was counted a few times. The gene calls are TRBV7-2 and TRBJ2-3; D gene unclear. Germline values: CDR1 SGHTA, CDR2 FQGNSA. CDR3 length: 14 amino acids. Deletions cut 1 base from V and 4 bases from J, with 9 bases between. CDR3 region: CASSLDPGSDTQYF. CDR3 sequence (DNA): TGTGCCAGCAGCTTAGACCCCGGTTCAGATACGCAGTATTTT.

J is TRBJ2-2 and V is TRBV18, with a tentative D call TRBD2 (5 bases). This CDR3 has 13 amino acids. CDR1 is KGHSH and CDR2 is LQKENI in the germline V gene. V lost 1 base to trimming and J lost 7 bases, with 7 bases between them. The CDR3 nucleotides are TGTGCCAGCTCACCACAGGGAGACGGGGAGCTGTTTTTT. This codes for CASSPQGDGELFF.

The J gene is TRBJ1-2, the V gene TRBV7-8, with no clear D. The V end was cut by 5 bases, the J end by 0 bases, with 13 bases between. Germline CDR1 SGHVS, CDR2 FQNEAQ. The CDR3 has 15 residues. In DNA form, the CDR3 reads TGTGCCAGCAGCCAGCCTTCTTGGACTAACTATGGCTACACCTTC. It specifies CASSQPSWTNYGYTF. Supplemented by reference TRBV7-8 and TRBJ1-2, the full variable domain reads GAGVSQSPRYKVAKRGQDVALRCDPISGHVSLFWYQQALGQGPEFLTYFQNEAQLDKSGLPSDRFFAERPEGSVSTLKIQRTQQEDSAVYLCASSQPSWTNYGYTFGSGTRLTVV.

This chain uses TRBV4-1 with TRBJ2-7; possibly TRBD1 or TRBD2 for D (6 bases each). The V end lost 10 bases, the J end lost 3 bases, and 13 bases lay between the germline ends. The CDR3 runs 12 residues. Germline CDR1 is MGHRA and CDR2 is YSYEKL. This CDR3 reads CAKRGAHYEQYF. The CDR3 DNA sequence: TGCGCCAAGAGGGGGGCTCACTACGAGCAGTACTTC.

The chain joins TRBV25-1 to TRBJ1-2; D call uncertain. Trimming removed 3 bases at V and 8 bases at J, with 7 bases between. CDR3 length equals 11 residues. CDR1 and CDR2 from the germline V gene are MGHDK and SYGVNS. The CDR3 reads CASSETGGYTF. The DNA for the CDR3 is TGTGCCAGCAGTGAGACGGGGGGCTACACCTTC.

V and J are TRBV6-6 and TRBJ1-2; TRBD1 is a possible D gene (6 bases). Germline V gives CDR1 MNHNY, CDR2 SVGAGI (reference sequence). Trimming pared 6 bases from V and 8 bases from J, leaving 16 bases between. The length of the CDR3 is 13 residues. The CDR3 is CASRGGLVGGYTF. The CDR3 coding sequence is TGTGCCAGCAGGGGGGGCCTCGTCGGAGGCTACACCTTC.

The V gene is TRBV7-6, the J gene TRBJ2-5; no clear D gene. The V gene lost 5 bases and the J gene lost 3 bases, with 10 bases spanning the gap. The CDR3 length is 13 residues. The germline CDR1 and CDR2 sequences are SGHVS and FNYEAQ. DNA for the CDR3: TGTGCCAGCAGCCCTGGGTGGAAAGAGACCCAGTACTTC. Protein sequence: CASSPGWKETQYF.

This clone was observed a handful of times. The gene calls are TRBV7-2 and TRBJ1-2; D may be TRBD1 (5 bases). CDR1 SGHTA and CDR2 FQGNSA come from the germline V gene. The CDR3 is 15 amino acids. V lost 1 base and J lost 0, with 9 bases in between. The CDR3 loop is CASSLGGVSNYGYTF. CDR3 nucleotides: TGTGCCAGCAGCTTAGGAGGGGTGTCTAACTATGGCTACACCTTC.

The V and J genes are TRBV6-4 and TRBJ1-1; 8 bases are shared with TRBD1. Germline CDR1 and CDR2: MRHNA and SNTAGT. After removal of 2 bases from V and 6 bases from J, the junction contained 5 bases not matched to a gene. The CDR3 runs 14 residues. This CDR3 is CASSDDRGPSEAFF. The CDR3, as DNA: TGTGCCAGCAGTGACGACAGGGGTCCGTCTGAAGCTTTCTTT.

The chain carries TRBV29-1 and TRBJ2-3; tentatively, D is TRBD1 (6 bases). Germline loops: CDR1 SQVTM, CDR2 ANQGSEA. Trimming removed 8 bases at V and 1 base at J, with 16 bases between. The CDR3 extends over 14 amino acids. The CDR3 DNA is TGCAGCTTCCTACAGGGCGTCGGCACAGATACGCAGTATTTT. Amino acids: CSFLQGVGTDTQYF.

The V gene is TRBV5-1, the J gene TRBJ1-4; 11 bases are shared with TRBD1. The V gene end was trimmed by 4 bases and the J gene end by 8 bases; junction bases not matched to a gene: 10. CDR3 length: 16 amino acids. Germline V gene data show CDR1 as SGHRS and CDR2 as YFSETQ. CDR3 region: CASSPRRTGGSEKLFF. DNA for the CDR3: TGCGCCAGCAGCCCTCGTCGGACAGGGGGCAGCGAAAAACTGTTTTTT.

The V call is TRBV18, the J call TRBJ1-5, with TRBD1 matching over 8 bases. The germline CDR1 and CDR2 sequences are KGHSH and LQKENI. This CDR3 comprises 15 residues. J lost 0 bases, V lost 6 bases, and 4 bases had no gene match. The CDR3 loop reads CASSHGTGSNQPQHF. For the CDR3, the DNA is TGTGCCAGCTCCCACGGGACAGGTAGCAATCAGCCCCAGCATTTT.

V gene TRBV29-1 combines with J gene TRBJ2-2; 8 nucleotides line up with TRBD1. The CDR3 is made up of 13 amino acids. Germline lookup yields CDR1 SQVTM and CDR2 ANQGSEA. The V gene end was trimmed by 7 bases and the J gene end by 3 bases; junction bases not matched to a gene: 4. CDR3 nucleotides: TGCAGCGGGACAGGGTGGGACACCGGGGAGCTGTTTTTT. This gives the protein CSGTGWDTGELFF.

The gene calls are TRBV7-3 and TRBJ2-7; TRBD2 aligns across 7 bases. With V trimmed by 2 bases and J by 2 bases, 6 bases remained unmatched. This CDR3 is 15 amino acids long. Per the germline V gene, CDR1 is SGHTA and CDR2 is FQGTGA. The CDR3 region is CASSLGQGGTYEQYF. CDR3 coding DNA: TGTGCCAGCAGCTTAGGTCAGGGAGGGACCTACGAGCAGTACTTC.

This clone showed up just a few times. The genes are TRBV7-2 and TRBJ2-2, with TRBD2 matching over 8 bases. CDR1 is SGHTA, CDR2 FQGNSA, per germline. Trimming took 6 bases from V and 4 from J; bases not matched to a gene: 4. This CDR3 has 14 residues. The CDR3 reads CASRKGTSTGELFF. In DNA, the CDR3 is TGTGCCAGCAGGAAGGGGACTAGCACCGGGGAGCTGTTTTTT.

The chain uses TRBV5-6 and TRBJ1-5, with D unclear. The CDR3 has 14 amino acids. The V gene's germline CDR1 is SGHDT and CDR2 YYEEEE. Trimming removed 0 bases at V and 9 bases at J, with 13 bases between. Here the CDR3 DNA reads TGTGCCAGCAGCTTGGGCTCATCCCGGGGGCCCCAGCATTTT. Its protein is CASSLGSSRGPQHF.

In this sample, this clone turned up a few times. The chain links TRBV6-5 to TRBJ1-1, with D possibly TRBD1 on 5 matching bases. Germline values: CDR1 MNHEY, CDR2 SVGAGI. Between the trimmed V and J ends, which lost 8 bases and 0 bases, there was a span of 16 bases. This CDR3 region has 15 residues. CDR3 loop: CASLGGVYMNTEAFF. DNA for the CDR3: TGTGCCAGCCTGGGGGGGGTATACATGAACACTGAAGCTTTCTTT.

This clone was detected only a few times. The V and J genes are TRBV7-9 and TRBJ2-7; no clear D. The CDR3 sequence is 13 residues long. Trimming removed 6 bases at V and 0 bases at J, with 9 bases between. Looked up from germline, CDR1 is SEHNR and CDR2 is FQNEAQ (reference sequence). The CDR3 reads CASREQNSYEQYF. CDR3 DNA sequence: TGTGCCAGCAGAGAACAGAACTCCTACGAGCAGTACTTC.

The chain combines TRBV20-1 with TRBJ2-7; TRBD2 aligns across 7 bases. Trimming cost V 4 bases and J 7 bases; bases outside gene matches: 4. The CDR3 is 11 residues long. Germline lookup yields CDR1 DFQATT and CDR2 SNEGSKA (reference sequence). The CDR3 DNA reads TGCAGTGCTAAAAGCGGGGAGGAGCAGTACTTC. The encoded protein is CSAKSGEEQYF.

This CDR3 is CASRAGTGKEQFF. CDR3 sequence (DNA): TGTGCCAGCAGGGCCGGGACAGGGAAGGAGCAGTTCTTC. The rearrangement joins TRBV9 to TRBJ2-1; 9 bases fit TRBD1. J was trimmed by 10 bases and V by 5 bases; bases with no gene match: 7. Germline loops: CDR1 SGDLS, CDR2 YYNGEE. The CDR3 runs to 13 residues.

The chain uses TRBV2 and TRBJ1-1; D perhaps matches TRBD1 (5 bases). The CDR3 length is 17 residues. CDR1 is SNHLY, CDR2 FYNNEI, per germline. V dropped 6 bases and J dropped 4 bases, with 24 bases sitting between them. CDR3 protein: CASSLERHRGRGTEAFF. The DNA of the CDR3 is TGTGCCAGCAGCCTCGAGAGACACCGGGGAAGGGGCACTGAAGCTTTCTTT.

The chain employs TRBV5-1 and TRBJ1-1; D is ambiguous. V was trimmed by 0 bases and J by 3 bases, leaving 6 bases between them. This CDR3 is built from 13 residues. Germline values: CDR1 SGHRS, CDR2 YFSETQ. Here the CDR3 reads CASSLGVDTEAFF. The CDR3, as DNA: TGCGCCAGCAGCTTGGGGGTTGACACTGAAGCTTTCTTT.

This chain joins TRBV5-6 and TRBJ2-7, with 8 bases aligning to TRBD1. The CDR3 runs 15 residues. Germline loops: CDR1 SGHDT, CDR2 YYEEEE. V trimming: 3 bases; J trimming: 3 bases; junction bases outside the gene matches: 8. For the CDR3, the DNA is TGTGCCAGCAGCTCCCTGGACAGGGATCGCTACGAGCAGTACTTC. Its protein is CASSSLDRDRYEQYF.